The 23 T cell receptor beta chains below were found in one sample sequenced in a study of cytomegalovirus exposure and HLA in healthy donors. Use of 60 Vbeta and 13 Jbeta primers characterized the PCR. TCRdb's copy holds only in-frame clones and misses some; the assay was immunoSEQ multiplex PCR. The sample carries over 150,000 clones, 80% to 90% recorded once. Sequences were obtained from PBMCs. All receptors derive from a male donor in good health and CMV-seronegative.

The sample holds one count of this clone. The chain links TRBV4-2 to TRBJ2-7; 7 bases align to TRBD2. Germline loops: CDR1 LGHNA, CDR2 YNFKEQ. This CDR3 region has 16 residues. With V trimmed by 0 bases and J by 0 bases, 5 bases remained unmatched. The CDR3 DNA reads as TGTGCCAGCAGCCAAGAAGGGCGGGGGAGCTCCTACGAGCAGTACTTC. Protein product: CASSQEGRGSSYEQYF.

The chain uses TRBV7-8 and TRBJ1-5, with D uncertain. The germline V gene encodes CDR1 SGHVS and CDR2 FQNEAQ. V gave up 6 bases and J gave up 0 bases, with 12 bases separating them. CDR3 length: 15 residues. The CDR3 region has the DNA TGTGCCAGCAGAAGAGGTACGGATAGCAATCAGCCCCAGCATTTT. Encoded protein: CASRRGTDSNQPQHF.

The rearrangement links TRBV7-9 to TRBJ2-7; maybe TRBD1 (5 bases). Germline V gene lookup returns CDR1 SEHNR and CDR2 FQNEAQ (reference sequence). V dropped 5 bases and J dropped 2 bases, with 16 bases sitting between them. CDR3 size: 15 residues. CDR3 nucleotides: TGTGCCAGCAGCACCCGACAGCTGAAAGCCTACGAGCAGTACTTC. Protein product: CASSTRQLKAYEQYF.

Only one count was recorded for this clone. Relative to the germline gene, one junction end is altered; a read error may explain this. The chain recombines TRBV7-7 with TRBJ2-3, with TRBD1 identical over 7 bases. Germline CDR1 reads SSHAT; CDR2 reads FNYEAQ (reference sequence). The CDR3 runs to 14 residues. The CDR3 DNA follows: TGTGCTAGCAGCGCCGACAGGGGCACAGATACGCAGTATTTT. Translating gives CASSADRGTDTQYF.

The genes are TRBV7-2 and TRBJ2-7; D gene uncertain. The CDR3 sequence is 14 residues long. The germline gives CDR1 SGHTA, CDR2 FQGNSA. The V end lost 1 base, the J end lost 0 bases, and 7 bases lay between the germline ends. For the CDR3, the DNA is TGTGCCAGCAGCTTAGAACGGAGCTCCTACGAGCAGTACTTC. It specifies CASSLERSSYEQYF.

CDR3: CASSLAEGGFSGNTIYF. For the CDR3, the DNA is TGTGCCAGCAGCTTAGCCGAGGGGGGGTTTTCTGGAAACACCATATATTTT. The genes are TRBV7-6 and TRBJ1-3; D might be TRBD1 (6 bases). The CDR3 spans 17 residues. V was clipped by 0 bases and J by 1 base, with 13 bases between them. Germline V CDR1 and CDR2: SGHVS, FNYEAQ.

This chain links TRBV5-4 with TRBJ2-6; 8 positions agree with TRBD1. The CDR3 extends over 18 amino acids. Per the germline V gene, CDR1 is SGHNT and CDR2 is YYREEE (reference sequence). Trimming removed 0 bases from V and 2 bases from J; junction bases left unmatched: 7. The CDR3 region is CASSLVRQGPAGANVLTF. The CDR3 DNA is TGTGCCAGCAGCTTGGTTAGACAGGGGCCCGCTGGGGCCAACGTCCTGACTTTC.

The chain employs TRBV5-1 and TRBJ2-7; 7 bases fit TRBD1. The V gene's germline CDR1 is SGHRS and CDR2 YFSETQ. The junction had 7 bases not matched to a gene; V was cut back by 5 bases and J by 5 bases. This CDR3 comprises 13 residues. The CDR3: CASSRGQAHEQYF. The CDR3 DNA follows: TGCGCCAGCAGTCGAGGACAGGCCCACGAGCAGTACTTC.

The V call is TRBV28, the J call TRBJ2-5; D possibly corresponds to TRBD1 (5 bases). Germline CDR1 is MDHEN and CDR2 is SYDVKM. V lost 7 bases and J lost 1, with 19 bases in between. The CDR3 spans 16 residues. The CDR3 spells CASNQLGPRGQETQYF. The CDR3 DNA follows: TGTGCCAGCAACCAATTGGGGCCCAGAGGCCAAGAGACCCAGTACTTC.

This clone was seen once. The chain links TRBV7-9 to TRBJ2-1; TRBD1 agrees at 8 bases. The V gene end was trimmed by 1 base and the J gene end by 7 bases; junction bases not matched to a gene: 9. The V gene's germline CDR1 is SEHNR and CDR2 FQNEAQ (reference sequence). The CDR3 sequence is 16 residues long. The DNA for the CDR3 is TGTGCCAGCAGCTTAGGCTTGGACAGGGCGGAAAATGAGCAGTTCTTC. Its protein product is CASSLGLDRAENEQFF. Variable domain in full (rest from reference TRBV7-9 and TRBJ2-1): DTGVSQNPRHKITKRGQNVTFRCDPISEHNRLYWYRQTLGQGPEFLTYFQNEAQLEKSRLLSDRFSAERPKGSFSTLEIQRTEQGDSAMYLCASSLGLDRAENEQFFGPGTRLTVL.

CDR3 amino acids: CASKLADLSYEQYF. The CDR3 bases are TGTGCCAGCAAATTAGCGGACCTCTCCTACGAGCAGTACTTC. V and J are TRBV2 and TRBJ2-7, with D possibly TRBD2 on 6 matching bases. Germline V gene lookup returns CDR1 SNHLY and CDR2 FYNNEI. V lost 7 bases and J lost 0, with 13 bases in between. CDR3 length equals 14 residues.

A remark on this clone: The junction does not match germline at one end; this may be a read error. The chain is built from TRBV7-7 and TRBJ2-1; possibly TRBD1 for D (6 bases). The CDR3 sequence is 13 residues long. The V gene's germline CDR1 is SSHAT and CDR2 FNYEAQ (reference sequence). The CDR3 loop is CASSPGQGYEQFF. CDR3 sequence (DNA): TGTGCTAGCAGCCCGGGGCAGGGGTATGAGCAGTTCTTC.

CDR3 region: CASSQEPEGAANTGELFF. In nucleotides, the CDR3 is TGCGCCAGCAGCCAAGAACCGGAAGGGGCGGCGAACACCGGGGAGCTGTTTTTT. V gene TRBV4-3 combines with J gene TRBJ2-2; D might be TRBD1 (5 bases). CDR3 size: 18 residues. CDR1 and CDR2 from the germline V gene are LGHNA and YSLEER. V was clipped by 0 bases and J by 0 bases, with 14 bases between them.

The genes are TRBV28 and TRBJ1-5, with a tentative D call TRBD1 (6 bases). The V end was cut by 6 bases, the J end by 4 bases, with 16 bases between. The germline CDR1 and CDR2 sequences are MDHEN and SYDVKM. The CDR3 contains 15 residues. The CDR3 here is CASRGPGQTNQPQHF. In nucleotides, the CDR3 is TGTGCCAGCAGAGGCCCGGGACAAACTAATCAGCCCCAGCATTTT. The full variable domain, completed using reference TRBV28 and TRBJ1-5, is DVKVTQSSRYLVKRTGEKVFLECVQDMDHENMFWYRQDPGLGLRLIYFSYDVKMKEKGDIPEGYSVSREKKERFSLILESASTNQTSMYLCASRGPGQTNQPQHFGDGTRLSIL.

There are a few counts of this clone. This chain joins TRBV4-1 and TRBJ1-1; no firm D call. CDR3 length: 14 residues. Per the germline V gene, CDR1 is MGHRA and CDR2 is YSYEKL. The V gene lost 1 base and the J gene lost 5 bases, with 11 bases spanning the gap. The DNA of the CDR3 is TGCGCCAGCAGCCAAGGAAGCCTAGGAACTGAAGCTTTCTTT. Translated: CASSQGSLGTEAFF.

CDR3 bases: TGTGCCAGCAGTTTGGGACAGGGATCGTACTCCTTCACTGAAGCTTTCTTT. It translates to CASSLGQGSYSFTEAFF. The chain combines TRBV28 with TRBJ1-1; 9 bases fit TRBD1. The CDR3 extends over 17 amino acids. CDR1 and CDR2 (germline): MDHEN, SYDVKM. After removal of 3 bases from V and 4 bases from J, the junction contained 12 bases not matched to a gene.

This clone was seen a few times. The chain is built from TRBV18 and TRBJ2-5; tentative D call: TRBD2 (5 bases). The CDR3 is 13 residues long. V lost 6 bases, J lost 5 bases, and 13 bases lay in between. Germline loops: CDR1 KGHSH, CDR2 LQKENI. The CDR3 here is CASSQSGGETQYF. CDR3 bases: TGTGCCAGCTCGCAGAGCGGCGGGGAGACCCAGTACTTC.

CDR3 bases: TGCGCCAGCAGCCAAGTCTACAGGGGGCAGACTAATGAAAAACTGTTTTTT. Translated: CASSQVYRGQTNEKLFF. The chain combines TRBV4-1 with TRBJ1-4; TRBD1 matches 9 bases. The CDR3 totals 17 residues. Losses at the gene ends were 1 base for V and 2 bases for J; bases not matched to a gene: 5. Germline V lookup: CDR1 MGHRA, CDR2 YSYEKL.

This chain uses TRBV7-9 with TRBJ2-3, with TRBD2 as a possible D gene (6 bases). V lost 8 bases, J lost 2 bases, and 14 bases lay in between. The CDR3 loop spans 14 amino acids. Germline V lookup: CDR1 SEHNR, CDR2 FQNEAQ (reference sequence). The CDR3 DNA sequence: TGTGCCAGCGCGGGGTCGCTTGACACAGATACGCAGTATTTT. Its protein product is CASAGSLDTDTQYF.

This chain links TRBV7-2 with TRBJ2-2; a weak D match, TRBD2 (7 bases). CDR3 length equals 16 residues. V gave up 6 bases and J gave up 0 bases, with 14 bases separating them. Germline V CDR1 and CDR2: SGHTA, FQGNSA. CDR3 loop: CASSSRGAANTGELFF. CDR3 nucleotides: TGTGCCAGCAGTTCACGGGGGGCCGCGAACACCGGGGAGCTGTTTTTT.

The chain has TRBV5-6 and TRBJ2-3, with TRBD2 matching 10 bases. Germline V gene data show CDR1 as SGHDT and CDR2 as YYEEEE. Unmatched junction bases numbered 6, after V lost 4 bases and J lost 1 base. The CDR3 is 16 residues long. The chain's CDR3 is CASSQLAGVRTDTQYF. In nucleotides, the CDR3 is TGTGCCAGCAGCCAGCTAGCGGGGGTCCGCACAGATACGCAGTATTTT.

This rearrangement joins TRBV9 to TRBJ2-2; D call uncertain. The CDR3 length is 15 residues. V was cut by 0 bases and J by 6 bases, with 12 bases left in between. From germline, CDR1 is SGDLS and CDR2 YYNGEE. The chain's CDR3 is CASSVEIRPAGELFF. The CDR3 nucleotides read TGTGCCAGCAGCGTAGAGATCCGCCCGGCCGGGGAGCTGTTTTTT.

The J gene is TRBJ1-3, the V gene TRBV28; D unclear. CDR1 is MDHEN and CDR2 is SYDVKM in the germline V gene. CDR3 length: 12 residues. Deletions cut 8 bases from V and 0 bases from J, with 5 bases between. CDR3 DNA sequence: TGTGCCAGCGGAGGCTCTGGAAACACCATATATTTT. Amino acid sequence: CASGGSGNTIYF.